The rows below give T cell receptor beta chains drawn from one sample of a study of blood T cell repertoires in COVID-19. Here immunoSEQ multiplex PCR was the method, and the copy in TCRdb shows in-frame clones only, minus some. The sample lists 120,000 or so clones, about 85% seen once, with 6.6% in the top ten. Sequenced: peripheral blood. These receptors were collected from an elderly man with active or convalescent COVID-19. Each CDR3 is given with its conserved first and last residue. D genes are given only for firm matches. Not all rows give a size; the values are once, few, many and, for expanded clones, a class.

j_call d_call clone_size v_call cdr3_aa cdr3_nt
TRBJ2-7 . . TRBV5-4 CASDRGQYF TGTGCCAGCGACCGAGGGCAGTACTTC
TRBJ2-1 . . TRBV2 CASRKTSSSYNEQFF TGTGCCAGCAGGAAAACTTCAAGCTCCTACAATGAGCAGTTCTTC
TRBJ2-7 TRBD2 . TRBV7-2 CASSISLPGLAGDEQYF TGTGCCAGCAGCATATCCCTCCCGGGACTAGCGGGAGACGAGCAGTACTTC
TRBJ2-3 . . TRBV18 CASSGAGASTDTQYF TGTGCCAGCTCGGGGGCGGGGGCCAGCACAGATACGCAGTATTTT
TRBJ2-3 TRBD1 few TRBV7-9 CAIDREGFYTQYF TGTGCCATCGACAGGGAAGGTTTCTATACGCAGTATTTT
TRBJ2-7 . . TRBV6-5 CASSLTRGSEQYF TGTGCCAGCAGTTTGACCAGGGGTTCCGAGCAGTACTTC
TRBJ2-1 TRBD2 . TRBV5-1 CASSLDLAGVYNEQFF TGCGCCAGCAGCTTGGATCTTGCGGGGGTCTACAATGAGCAGTTCTTC
TRBJ2-3 TRBD2 . TRBV5-5 CASSFKLAGGPDTQYF TGTGCCAGCAGCTTTAAACTAGCGGGGGGCCCAGATACGCAGTATTTT
TRBJ1-1 TRBD1 . TRBV4-3 CASSQAGTGVGTEAFF TGCGCCAGCAGCCAAGCCGGTACAGGGGTCGGGACTGAAGCTTTCTTT
TRBJ2-1 . . TRBV3-1/TRBV3-2 CASSQDRGGSSFYNEQFF TGTGCCAGCAGCCAAGATCGCGGAGGGAGCTCCTTCTACAATGAGCAGTTCTTC
TRBJ2-3 TRBD1 . TRBV24-1 CATSDLGQGTDTQYF TGTGCCACCAGTGATCTCGGACAGGGCACAGATACGCAGTATTTT
TRBJ2-7 . . TRBV7-3 CASSLGAGPSYEQYF TGTGCCAGCAGCTTAGGTGCGGGCCCCTCCTACGAGCAGTACTTC
TRBJ2-7 TRBD2 . TRBV7-2 CASSLGTSGSYSYEQYF TGTGCCAGCAGCTTAGGGACTAGCGGAAGTTATTCCTACGAGCAGTACTTC
TRBJ1-5 TRBD1 once TRBV19 CASSITRGQTQPQHF TGTGCCAGTAGTATAACAAGGGGGCAGACTCAGCCCCAGCATTTT
TRBJ2-5 TRBD2 once TRBV7-3 CASSLNSGGQETQYF TGTGCCAGCAGCTTAAATAGCGGGGGACAAGAGACCCAGTACTTC
TRBJ2-1 TRBD2 . TRBV5-1 CASSSGGTSEKSQFF TGCGCCAGCAGCTCTGGGGGGACTAGCGAGAAATCGCAGTTCTTC
TRBJ2-7 . . TRBV12-3/TRBV12-4 CASGGRKQYF TGTGCCAGCGGCGGGCGGAAGCAGTACTTC
TRBJ2-1 TRBD2 few TRBV27 CVTSGAVVRGDEQFF TGTGTAACGTCAGGGGCCGTGGTGCGGGGGGATGAGCAGTTCTTC
TRBJ2-5 . . TRBV7-9 CAIGGGQETQYF TGTGCCATCGGGGGAGGACAAGAGACCCAGTACTTC
TRBJ1-3 . . TRBV19 CASSIRERNTIYF TGTGCCAGTAGTATCCGGGAACGGAACACCATATATTTT
TRBJ2-1 TRBD2 . TRBV9 CASIKDPGGPYNEQFF TGTGCCAGCATCAAAGACCCGGGGGGGCCCTACAATGAGCAGTTCTTC
TRBJ2-2 . . TRBV24-1 CATSDFSSGELFF TGTGCCACCAGTGATTTTTCTAGCGGGGAGCTGTTTTTT
TRBJ2-7 . . TRBV12-3/TRBV12-4 CASSLREYYEQYF TGTGCCAGCAGTTTGCGGGAATACTACGAGCAGTACTTC
TRBJ2-7 TRBD1 . TRBV28 CASSSPGQGSNEQYF TGTGCCAGCAGTTCACCCGGACAGGGCTCCAACGAGCAGTACTTC
TRBJ1-1 . once TRBV18 CASSVQAQDTEAFF TGTGCCAGCTCAGTACAGGCTCAGGACACTGAAGCTTTCTTT
TRBJ2-5 TRBD2 . TRBV18 CASSLGLEETQYF TGTGCCAGCTCATTGGGACTAGAAGAGACCCAGTACTTC
TRBJ1-1 TRBD1 . TRBV4-2 CASSLGTGNTEAFF TGTGCCAGCAGCCTCGGGACAGGGAACACTGAAGCTTTCTTT
TRBJ1-4 TRBD1 . TRBV5-6 CASSFDQGAGEKLFF TGTGCCAGCAGCTTCGACCAGGGGGCTGGTGAAAAACTGTTTTTT
TRBJ1-3 . once TRBV7-3 CASSAAGAGNTIYF TGTGCCAGCAGCGCAGCAGGGGCAGGAAACACCATATATTTT
TRBJ1-3 . . TRBV5-1 CASSPGFAGNTIYF TGCGCCAGCAGCCCAGGGTTCGCTGGAAACACCATATATTTT
TRBJ2-7 TRBD2 . TRBV27 CASRASGIYEQYF TGTGCCAGCAGGGCTAGCGGGATATACGAGCAGTACTTC
TRBJ1-5 . . TRBV7-2 CASTWGDGQPQHF TGTGCCAGCACTTGGGGGGACGGCCAGCCCCAGCATTTT
TRBJ1-1 . once TRBV5-1 CASSPDGGRAEAFF TGCGCCAGCAGTCCAGATGGAGGGAGGGCTGAAGCTTTCTTT
TRBJ1-2 . . TRBV7-2 CASSPRGGNYGYTF TGTGCCAGCAGCCCTCGCGGGGGCAACTATGGCTACACCTTC
TRBJ2-3 TRBD2 . TRBV7-3 CASSIGLAGTDTQYF TGTGCCAGCAGCATCGGACTAGCGGGTACAGATACGCAGTATTTT
TRBJ2-5 TRBD2 . TRBV7-3 CASSQTGTSQETQYF TGTGCCAGCAGCCAAACCGGGACTAGCCAAGAGACCCAGTACTTC
TRBJ2-7 TRBD2 . TRBV9 CASSAQGAGGSYEQYF TGTGCCAGCAGTGCACAGGGAGCGGGGGGATCCTACGAGCAGTACTTC
TRBJ1-5 . few TRBV6-5 CASSSRTGNQPQHF TGTGCCAGCAGTTCACGTACAGGGAATCAGCCCCAGCATTTT
TRBJ2-2 . . TRBV6-5 CASSMRTGELFF TGTGCCAGCAGTATGCGCACCGGGGAGCTGTTTTTT
TRBJ2-1 TRBD1 . TRBV2 CASSVRTGVVEQFF TGTGCCAGCAGTGTACGGACAGGGGTTGTTGAGCAGTTCTTC
TRBJ2-2 . . TRBV19 CASSIVRTGELFF TGTGCCAGTAGTATAGTGAGGACCGGGGAGCTGTTTTTT
TRBJ1-1 . . TRBV27 CASSFTGQLNTEAFF TGTGCCAGCAGTTTTACAGGACAGCTGAACACTGAAGCTTTCTTT
TRBJ2-5 TRBD1 . TRBV9 CASSVTGDLGETQYF TGTGCCAGCAGCGTGACAGGGGATTTGGGAGAGACCCAGTACTTC